This T cell receptor beta chain comes out of a study of CD8+ T cells in alopecia areata. The wider study: Tofacitinib therapy lasting 6 to 18 months was followed by 6 months off drug.

V lost 0 bases, J lost 12 bases, and 5 bases stayed unmatched. The CDR3 sequence is 13 residues long. Germline V lookup: CDR1 LGHNA, CDR2 YSLEER. Following RNA extraction, reverse transcription yielded cDNA that acted as the sequencing template. Clones were sequenced by immunoSEQ multiplex PCR, and TCRdb holds only the in-frame ones, with some missing. Among some 120,000 clones listed, around 60% were seen once. Study-level points and caveats: Sequencing of scalp samples also captures resident alphabeta T cells of normal skin.

To note about this clone: Its antigen is still unknown.

The sample consisted of CD4+ T cells sorted from blood, taken at week 0. This TCR derives from a human donor with alopecia areata. The chain couples TRBV4-3 to TRBJ2-1; the match to TRBD1 covers 7 bases. The CDR3 sequence is CASSQDETGRQFF. The CDR3 DNA is TGCGCCAGCAGCCAAGATGAGACAGGGAGGCAGTTCTTC.